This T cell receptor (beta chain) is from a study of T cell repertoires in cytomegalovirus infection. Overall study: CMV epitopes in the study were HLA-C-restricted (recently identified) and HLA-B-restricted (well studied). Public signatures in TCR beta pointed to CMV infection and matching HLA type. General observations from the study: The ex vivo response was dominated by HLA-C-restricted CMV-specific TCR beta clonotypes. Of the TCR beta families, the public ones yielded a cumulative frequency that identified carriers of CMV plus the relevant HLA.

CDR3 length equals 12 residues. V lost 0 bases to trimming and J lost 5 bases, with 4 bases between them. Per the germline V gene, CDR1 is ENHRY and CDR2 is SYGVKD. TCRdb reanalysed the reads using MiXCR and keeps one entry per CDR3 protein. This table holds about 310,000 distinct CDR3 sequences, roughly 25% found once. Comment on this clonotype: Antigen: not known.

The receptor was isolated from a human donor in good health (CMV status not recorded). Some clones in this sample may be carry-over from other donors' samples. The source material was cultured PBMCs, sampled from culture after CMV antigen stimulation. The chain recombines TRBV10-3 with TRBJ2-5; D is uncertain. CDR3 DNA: TGTGCCATCAGTGAGTCCCCCGAGACCCAGTACTTC. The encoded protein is CAISESPETQYF.